Sequencing of this T cell receptor beta chain was carried out in a study of shared clonotypes between healthy human individuals. This clone was counted a few times. Sequencing was performed with immunoSEQ multiplex PCR; in TCRdb, only in-frame clones are kept and a portion is missing. The data contain approximately 480,000 clones, roughly 85% of them singletons. The CDR3 sequence is 17 residues long. This clonotype was obtained from a woman aged 40-49 years in good health. Some clones in this sample may be carry-over from other donors' samples. The chain carries TRBV21-1 and TRBJ2-5; whether TRBD2, the table's D call, matches the DNA was not checked. TRBV21-1 is recorded as a pseudogene. The sequenced sample was PBMCs. The CDR3 sequence: CASSKGGGVVGQETQYF. DNA for the CDR3: TGTGCCAGCAGCAAAGGTGGAGGGGTAGTCGGCCAAGAGACCCAGTACTTC.